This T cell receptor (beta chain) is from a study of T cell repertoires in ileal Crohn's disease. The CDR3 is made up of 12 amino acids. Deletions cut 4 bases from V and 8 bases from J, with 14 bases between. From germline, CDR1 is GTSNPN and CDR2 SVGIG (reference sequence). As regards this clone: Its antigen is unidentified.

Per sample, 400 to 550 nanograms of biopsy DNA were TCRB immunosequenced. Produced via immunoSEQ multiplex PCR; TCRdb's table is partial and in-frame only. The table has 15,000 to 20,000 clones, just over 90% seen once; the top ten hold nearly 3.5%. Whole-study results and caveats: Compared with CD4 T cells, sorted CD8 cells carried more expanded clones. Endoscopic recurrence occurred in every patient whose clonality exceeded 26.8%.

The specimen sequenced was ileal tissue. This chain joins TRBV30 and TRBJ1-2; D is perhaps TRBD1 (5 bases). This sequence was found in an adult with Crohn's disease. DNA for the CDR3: TGTGCCTGGAACCCCGGGGGATTGGGCTACACCTTC. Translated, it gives CAWNPGGLGYTF.